This T cell receptor (beta chain) was sequenced in a study of identifying expanded T cells in peripheral blood. V was pared by 0 bases and J by 1 base, with 9 bases between. The CDR3 runs to 15 residues. Germline loops: CDR1 MNHEY, CDR2 SVGAGI. This clone was observed a handful of times. Clones were sequenced by immunoSEQ multiplex PCR, and TCRdb holds only the in-frame ones, with some missing. The sample lists about 82,000 clones; around 90% were seen once. Input material: blood. The V call is TRBV6-5, the J call TRBJ1-1; a possible D gene is TRBD1 (5 bases). This TCR was recovered from a person aged 18 to 69 in good health. This CDR3 reads CASSYSRQQNTEAFF. DNA for the CDR3: TGTGCCAGCAGTTACTCGAGACAGCAGAACACTGAAGCTTTCTTT.